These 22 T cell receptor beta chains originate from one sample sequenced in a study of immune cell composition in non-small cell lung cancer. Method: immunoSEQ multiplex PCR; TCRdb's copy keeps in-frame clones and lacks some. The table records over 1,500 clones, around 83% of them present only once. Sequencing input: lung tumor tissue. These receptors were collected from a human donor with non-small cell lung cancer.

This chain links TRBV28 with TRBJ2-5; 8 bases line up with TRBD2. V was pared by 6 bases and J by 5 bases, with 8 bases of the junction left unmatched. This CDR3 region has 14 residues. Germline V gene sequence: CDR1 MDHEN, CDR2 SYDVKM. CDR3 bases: TGTGCCAGCAGCGGGGGGGCAGGTATTGAGACCCAGTACTTC. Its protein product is CASSGGAGIETQYF.

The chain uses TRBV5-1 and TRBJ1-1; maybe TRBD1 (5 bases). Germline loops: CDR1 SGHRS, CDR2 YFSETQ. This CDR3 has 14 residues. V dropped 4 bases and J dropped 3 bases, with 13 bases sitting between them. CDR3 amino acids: CASSPRGGDTEAFF. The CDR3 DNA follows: TGCGCCAGCAGCCCCCGGGGAGGGGACACTGAAGCTTTCTTT.

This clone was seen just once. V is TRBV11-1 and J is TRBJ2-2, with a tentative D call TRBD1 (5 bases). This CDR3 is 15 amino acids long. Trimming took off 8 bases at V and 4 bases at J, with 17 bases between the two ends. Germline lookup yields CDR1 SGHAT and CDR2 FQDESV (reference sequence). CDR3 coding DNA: TGTGCCAGCTCTCCGCGGACATTAAGCACCGGGGAGCTGTTTTTT. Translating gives CASSPRTLSTGELFF. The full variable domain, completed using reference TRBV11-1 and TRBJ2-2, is EAEVAQSPRYKITEKSQAVAFWCDPISGHATLYWYRQILGQGPELLVQFQDESVVDDSQLPKDRFSAERLKGVDSTLKIQPAELGDSAMYLCASSPRTLSTGELFFGEGSRLTVL.

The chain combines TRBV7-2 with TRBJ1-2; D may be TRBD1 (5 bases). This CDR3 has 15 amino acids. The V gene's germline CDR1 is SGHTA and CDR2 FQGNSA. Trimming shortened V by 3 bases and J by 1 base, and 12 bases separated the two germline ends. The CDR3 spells CASSFPGGVNYGYTF. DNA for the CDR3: TGTGCCAGCAGCTTCCCCGGGGGGGTTAACTATGGCTACACCTTC.

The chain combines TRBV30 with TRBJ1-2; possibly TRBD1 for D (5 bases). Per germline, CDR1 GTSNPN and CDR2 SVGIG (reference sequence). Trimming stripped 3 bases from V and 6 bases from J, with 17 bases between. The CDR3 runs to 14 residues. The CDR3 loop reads CAWRGGTDGDGYTF. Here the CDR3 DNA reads TGTGCCTGGAGGGGAGGGACCGATGGGGATGGCTACACCTTC.

This chain's CDR3 is CASSLDRAPSPEAFF. CDR3 sequence (DNA): TGTGCCAGCAGCTTGGACAGGGCCCCCTCCCCTGAAGCTTTCTTT. The chain employs TRBV7-9 and TRBJ1-1, with TRBD1 matching 8 bases. The germline gives CDR1 SEHNR, CDR2 FQNEAQ (reference sequence). The CDR3 covers 15 residues. Losses at the gene ends were 3 bases for V and 6 bases for J; bases not matched to a gene: 9.

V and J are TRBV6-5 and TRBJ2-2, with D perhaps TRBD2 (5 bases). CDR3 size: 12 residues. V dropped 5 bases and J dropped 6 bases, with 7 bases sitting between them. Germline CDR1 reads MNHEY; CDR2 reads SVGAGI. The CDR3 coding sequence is TGTGCCAGCAGTACGGACTCCGGGGAGCTGTTTTTT. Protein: CASSTDSGELFF.

CDR3 sequence: CASSLVSGGETQYF. CDR3 DNA: TGTGCCAGCAGCTTAGTGAGCGGAGGCGAGACCCAGTACTTC. V and J are TRBV7-2 and TRBJ2-5, with D possibly TRBD2 on 5 matching bases. This CDR3 is 14 amino acids long. Germline V CDR1 and CDR2: SGHTA, FQGNSA. The V end was cut by 1 base, the J end by 5 bases, with 11 bases between.

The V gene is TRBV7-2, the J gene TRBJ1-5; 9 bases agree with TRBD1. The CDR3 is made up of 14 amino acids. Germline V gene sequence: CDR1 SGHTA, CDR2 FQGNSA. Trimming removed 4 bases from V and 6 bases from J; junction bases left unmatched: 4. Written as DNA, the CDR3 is TGTGCCAGCAGCTCGCGACAGGGGGTTCAGCCCCAGCATTTT. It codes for CASSSRQGVQPQHF. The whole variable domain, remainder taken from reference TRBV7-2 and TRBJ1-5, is GAGVSQSPSNKVTEKGKDVELRCDPISGHTALYWYRQSLGQGLEFLIYFQGNSAPDKSGLPSDRFSAERTGGSVSTLTIQRTQQEDSAVYLCASSSRQGVQPQHFGDGTRLSIL.

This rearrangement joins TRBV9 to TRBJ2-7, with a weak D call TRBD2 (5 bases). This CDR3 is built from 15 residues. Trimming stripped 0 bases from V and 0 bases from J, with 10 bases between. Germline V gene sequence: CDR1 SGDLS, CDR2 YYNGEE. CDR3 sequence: CASSVGTLGSYEQYF. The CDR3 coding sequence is TGTGCCAGCAGCGTAGGGACTCTAGGCTCCTACGAGCAGTACTTC.

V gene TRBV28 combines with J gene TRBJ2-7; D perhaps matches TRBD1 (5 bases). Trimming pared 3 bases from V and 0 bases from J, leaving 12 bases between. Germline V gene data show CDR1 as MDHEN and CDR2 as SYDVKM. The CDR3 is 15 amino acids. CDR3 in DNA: TGTGCCAGCAGTTTGGGGCCGGCAAGCTCCTACGAGCAGTACTTC. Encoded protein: CASSLGPASSYEQYF.

The CDR3 here is CASSFERGPQETQYF. The CDR3 region has the DNA TGTGCCAGCAGCTTTGAGCGGGGGCCTCAAGAGACCCAGTACTTC. V usage is TRBV6-1 and J usage is TRBJ2-5, with TRBD2 matching over 8 bases. This CDR3 spans 15 amino acids. V lost 6 bases, J lost 2 bases, and 8 bases stayed unmatched. Germline values: CDR1 MNHNS, CDR2 SASEGT.

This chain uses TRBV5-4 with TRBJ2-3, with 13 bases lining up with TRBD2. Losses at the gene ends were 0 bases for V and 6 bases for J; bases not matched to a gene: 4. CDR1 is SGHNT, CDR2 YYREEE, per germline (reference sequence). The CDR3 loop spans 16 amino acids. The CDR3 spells CASSLGTSGGADTQYF. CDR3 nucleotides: TGTGCCAGCAGCTTGGGTACTAGCGGGGGGGCCGATACGCAGTATTTT.

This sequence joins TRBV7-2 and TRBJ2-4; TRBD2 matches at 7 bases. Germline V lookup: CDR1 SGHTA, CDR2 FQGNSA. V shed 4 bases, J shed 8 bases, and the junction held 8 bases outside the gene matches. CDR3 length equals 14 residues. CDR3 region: CASSSSRLAHIQYF. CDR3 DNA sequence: TGTGCCAGCAGCTCTTCCCGACTAGCCCACATTCAGTACTTC. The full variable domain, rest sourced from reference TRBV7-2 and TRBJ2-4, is GAGVSQSPSNKVTEKGKDVELRCDPISGHTALYWYRQSLGQGLEFLIYFQGNSAPDKSGLPSDRFSAERTGGSVSTLTIQRTQQEDSAVYLCASSSSRLAHIQYFGAGTRLSVL.

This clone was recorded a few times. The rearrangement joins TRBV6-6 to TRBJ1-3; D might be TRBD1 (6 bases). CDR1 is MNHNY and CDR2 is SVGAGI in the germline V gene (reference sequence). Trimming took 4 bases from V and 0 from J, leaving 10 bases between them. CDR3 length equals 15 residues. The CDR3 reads CASSFGTNSGNTIYF. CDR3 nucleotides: TGTGCCAGCAGTTTCGGGACAAACTCTGGAAACACCATATATTTT.

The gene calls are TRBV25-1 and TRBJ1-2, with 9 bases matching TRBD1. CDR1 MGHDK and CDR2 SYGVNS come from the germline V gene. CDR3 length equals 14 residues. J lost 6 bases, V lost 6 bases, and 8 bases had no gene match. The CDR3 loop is CASSPGQGRHGYTF. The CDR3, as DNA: TGTGCCAGCAGCCCAGGACAGGGGAGGCATGGCTACACCTTC.

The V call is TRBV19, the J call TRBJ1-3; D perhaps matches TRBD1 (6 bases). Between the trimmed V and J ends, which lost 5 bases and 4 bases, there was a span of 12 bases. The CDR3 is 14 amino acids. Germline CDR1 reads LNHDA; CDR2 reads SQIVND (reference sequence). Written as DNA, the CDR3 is TGTGCCAGTAGTTATACAGGGTCCGGAAACACCATATATTTT. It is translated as CASSYTGSGNTIYF.

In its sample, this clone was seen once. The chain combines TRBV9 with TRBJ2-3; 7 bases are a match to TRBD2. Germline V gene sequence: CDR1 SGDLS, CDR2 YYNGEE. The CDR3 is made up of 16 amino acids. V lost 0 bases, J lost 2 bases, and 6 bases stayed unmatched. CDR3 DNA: TGTGCCAGCAGCGTAGGTGCGGGGGTGATCACAGATACGCAGTATTTT. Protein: CASSVGAGVITDTQYF.

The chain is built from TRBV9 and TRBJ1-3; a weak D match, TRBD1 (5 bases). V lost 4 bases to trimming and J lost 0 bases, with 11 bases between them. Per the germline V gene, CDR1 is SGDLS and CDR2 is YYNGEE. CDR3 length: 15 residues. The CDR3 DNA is TGTGCCAGCAGCCCCCGACAGTCCTCTGGAAACACCATATATTTT. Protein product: CASSPRQSSGNTIYF.

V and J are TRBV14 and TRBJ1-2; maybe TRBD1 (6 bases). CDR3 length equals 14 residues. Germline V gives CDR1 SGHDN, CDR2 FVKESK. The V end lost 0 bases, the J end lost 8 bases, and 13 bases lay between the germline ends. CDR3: CASSQEQGRGGYTF. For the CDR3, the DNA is TGTGCCAGCAGCCAAGAACAGGGACGGGGCGGCTACACCTTC. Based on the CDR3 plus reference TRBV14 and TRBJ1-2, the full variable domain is EAGVTQFPSHSVIEKGQTVTLRCDPISGHDNLYWYRRVMGKEIKFLLHFVKESKQDESGMPNNRFLAERTGGTYSTLKVQPAELEDSGVYFCASSQEQGRGGYTFGSGTRLTVV.

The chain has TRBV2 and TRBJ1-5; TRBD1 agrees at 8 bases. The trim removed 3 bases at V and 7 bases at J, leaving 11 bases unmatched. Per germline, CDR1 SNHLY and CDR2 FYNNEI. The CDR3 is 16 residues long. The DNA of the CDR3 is TGTGCCAGCAGTGACAAAGGGACAGGCGGCGACCAGCCCCAGCATTTT. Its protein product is CASSDKGTGGDQPQHF.

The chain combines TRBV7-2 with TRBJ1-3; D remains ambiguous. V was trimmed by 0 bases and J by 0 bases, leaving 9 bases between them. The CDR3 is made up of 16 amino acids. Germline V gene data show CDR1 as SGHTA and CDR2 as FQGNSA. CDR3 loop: CASSLAQAASGNTIYF. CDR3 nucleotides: TGTGCCAGCAGCTTAGCCCAGGCCGCCTCTGGAAACACCATATATTTT.